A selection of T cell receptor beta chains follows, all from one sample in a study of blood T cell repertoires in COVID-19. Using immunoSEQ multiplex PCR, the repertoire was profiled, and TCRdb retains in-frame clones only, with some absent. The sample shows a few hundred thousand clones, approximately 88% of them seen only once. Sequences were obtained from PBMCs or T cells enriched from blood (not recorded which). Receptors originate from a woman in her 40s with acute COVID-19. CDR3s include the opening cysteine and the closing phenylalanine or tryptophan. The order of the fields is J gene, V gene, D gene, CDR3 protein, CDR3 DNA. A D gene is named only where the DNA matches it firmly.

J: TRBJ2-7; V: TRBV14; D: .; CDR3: CASSQAPGVHAYEQYF; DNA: TGTGCCAGCAGCCAAGCGCCGGGGGTTCATGCCTACGAGCAGTACTTC
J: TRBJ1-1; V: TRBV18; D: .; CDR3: CASSPGLKNTEAFF; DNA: TGTGCCAGCTCACCAGGGCTCAAGAACACTGAAGCTTTCTTT
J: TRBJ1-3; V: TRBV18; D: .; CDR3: CASSPSTGASGNTIYF; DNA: TGTGCCAGCTCACCATCCACAGGAGCGTCTGGAAACACCATATATTTT
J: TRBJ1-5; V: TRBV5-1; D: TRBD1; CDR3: CASSLQGESHQPQHF; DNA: TGCGCCAGCAGCTTACAGGGGGAATCGCATCAGCCCCAGCATTTT
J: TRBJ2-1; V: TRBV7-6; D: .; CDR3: CASSLEADPSYNEQFF; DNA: TGTGCCAGCAGCTTAGAGGCGGATCCGTCCTACAATGAGCAGTTCTTC
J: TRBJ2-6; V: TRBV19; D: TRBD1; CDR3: CASSNYGTGPGGANVLTF; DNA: TGTGCCAGTAGTAACTATGGGACAGGGCCTGGGGGGGCCAACGTCCTGACTTTC
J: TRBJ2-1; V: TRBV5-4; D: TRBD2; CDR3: CATGLAGGSYNEQFF; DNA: TGTGCCACTGGGTTAGCGGGAGGTTCCTACAATGAGCAGTTCTTC
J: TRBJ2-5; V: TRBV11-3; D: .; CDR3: CASSPGYQETQYF; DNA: TGTGCCAGCAGCCCCGGGTACCAAGAGACCCAGTACTTC
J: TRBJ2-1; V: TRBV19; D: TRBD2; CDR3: CASSTNRGSRYNEQFF; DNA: TGTGCCAGTAGTACCAATCGCGGGAGCAGGTACAATGAGCAGTTCTTC
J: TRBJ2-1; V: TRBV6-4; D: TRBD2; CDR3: CASSGLAGGSNEQFF; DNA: TGTGCCAGCAGCGGACTAGCGGGAGGTTCCAATGAGCAGTTCTTC
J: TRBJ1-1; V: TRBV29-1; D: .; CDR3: CSVGRVNTEAFF; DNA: TGCAGCGTTGGACGGGTGAACACTGAAGCTTTCTTT
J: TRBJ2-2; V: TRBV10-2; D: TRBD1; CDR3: CASRQYRDRRTGELFF; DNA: TGCGCCAGCCGCCAATATAGGGACAGACGCACCGGGGAGCTGTTTTTT